This TCR beta chain appears in the sequencing data of a study of blood T cell repertoires in COVID-19. Study-level information: Specimens from acute and convalescent COVID-19 originated in the United States, Italy and Spain.

Seattle-derived patients entered the study during active infection and were followed longitudinally. The CDR3 contains 14 residues. Germline values: CDR1 SGHNT, CDR2 YYREEE (reference sequence). J lost 4 bases, V lost 4 bases, and 3 bases had no gene match. Measured with immunoSEQ multiplex PCR; TCRdb has only the in-frame clones, and not every one. The table lists some 200,000 clones, 70% to 90% of them singletons, with 0.95% in the top ten. This chain joins TRBV5-4 and TRBJ1-3, with 9 bases fitting TRBD1. The clonotype was recovered from a man between 60 and 70 years old with COVID-19, enrolled during active disease. Sample: peripheral blood. CDR3 residues: CASSTGTGGNTIYF. The DNA for the CDR3 is TGTGCCAGCAGCACCGGGACAGGGGGAAACACCATATATTTT. Supplemented by reference TRBV5-4 and TRBJ1-3, the full variable domain reads ETGVTQSPTHLIKTRGQQVTLRCSSQSGHNTVSWYQQALGQGPQFIFQYYREEENGRGNFPPRFSGLQFPNYSSELNVNALELDDSALYLCASSTGTGGNTIYFGEGSWLTVV.